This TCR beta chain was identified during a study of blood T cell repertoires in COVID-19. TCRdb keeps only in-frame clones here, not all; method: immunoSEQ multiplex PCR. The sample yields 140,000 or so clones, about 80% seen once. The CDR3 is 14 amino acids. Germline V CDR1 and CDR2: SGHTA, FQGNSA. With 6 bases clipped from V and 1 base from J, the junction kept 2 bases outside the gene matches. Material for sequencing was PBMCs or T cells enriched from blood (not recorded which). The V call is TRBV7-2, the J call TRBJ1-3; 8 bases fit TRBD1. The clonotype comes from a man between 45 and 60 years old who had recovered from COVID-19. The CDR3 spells CASRRTGSGNTIYF. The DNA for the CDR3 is TGTGCCAGCAGAAGGACAGGGTCTGGAAACACCATATATTTT.